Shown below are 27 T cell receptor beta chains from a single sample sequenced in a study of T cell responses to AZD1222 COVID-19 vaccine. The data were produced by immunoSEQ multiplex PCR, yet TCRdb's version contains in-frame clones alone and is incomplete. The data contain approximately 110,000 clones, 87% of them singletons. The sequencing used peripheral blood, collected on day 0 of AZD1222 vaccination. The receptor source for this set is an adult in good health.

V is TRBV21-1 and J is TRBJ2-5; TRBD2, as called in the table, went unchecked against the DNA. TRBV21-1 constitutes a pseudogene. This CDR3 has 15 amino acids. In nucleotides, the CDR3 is TGTGCCAGCAGCCTCCGGTTTGGCAGCGGTGGGACCCAGTACTTC. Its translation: CASSLRFGSGGTQYF.

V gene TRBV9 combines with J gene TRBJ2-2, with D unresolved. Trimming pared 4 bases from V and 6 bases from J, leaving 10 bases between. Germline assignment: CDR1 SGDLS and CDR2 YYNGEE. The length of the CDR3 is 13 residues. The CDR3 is CASSPIEAGELFF. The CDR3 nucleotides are TGTGCCAGCAGCCCTATTGAGGCCGGGGAGCTGTTTTTT.

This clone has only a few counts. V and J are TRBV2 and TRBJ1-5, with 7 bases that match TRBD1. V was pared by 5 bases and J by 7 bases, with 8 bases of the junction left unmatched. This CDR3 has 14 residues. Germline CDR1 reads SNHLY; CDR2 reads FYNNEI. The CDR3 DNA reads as TGTGCCAGCAGTCAGACGGACAGGTTACAGCCCCAGCATTTT. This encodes CASSQTDRLQPQHF.

For the CDR3, the DNA is TGTGCCAGCAGCTTCACGGGACTACTGATCACAGATACGCAGTATTTT. It translates to CASSFTGLLITDTQYF. The gene calls are TRBV7-2 and TRBJ2-3, with 7 bases lining up with TRBD2. Germline CDR1 is SGHTA and CDR2 is FQGNSA. With 3 bases clipped from V and 2 bases from J, the junction kept 8 bases outside the gene matches. This CDR3 is built from 16 residues.

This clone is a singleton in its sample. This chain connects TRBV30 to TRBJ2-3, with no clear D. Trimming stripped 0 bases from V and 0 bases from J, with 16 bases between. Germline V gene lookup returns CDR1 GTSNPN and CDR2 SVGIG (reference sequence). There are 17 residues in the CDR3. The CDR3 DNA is TGTGCCTGGAGTGTATTCCCCAGTCCCCGTAGCACAGATACGCAGTATTTT. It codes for CAWSVFPSPRSTDTQYF.

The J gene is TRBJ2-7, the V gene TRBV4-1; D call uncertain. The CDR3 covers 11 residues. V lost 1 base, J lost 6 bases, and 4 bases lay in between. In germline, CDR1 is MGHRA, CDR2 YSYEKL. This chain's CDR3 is CASSQGSEQYF. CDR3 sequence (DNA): TGCGCCAGCAGCCAAGGTAGCGAGCAGTACTTC.

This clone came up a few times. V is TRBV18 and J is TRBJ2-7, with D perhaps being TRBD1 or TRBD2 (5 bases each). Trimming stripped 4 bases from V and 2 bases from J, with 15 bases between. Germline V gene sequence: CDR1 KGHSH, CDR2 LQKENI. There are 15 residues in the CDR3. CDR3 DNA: TGTGCCAGCTCACTGGGGGTGGGAATAACCTACGAGCAGTACTTC. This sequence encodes CASSLGVGITYEQYF.

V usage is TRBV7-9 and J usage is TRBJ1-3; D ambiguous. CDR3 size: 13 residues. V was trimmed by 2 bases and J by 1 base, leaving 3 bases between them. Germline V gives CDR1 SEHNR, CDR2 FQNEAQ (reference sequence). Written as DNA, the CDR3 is TGTGCCAGCAGCTTAAGGTCTGGAAACACCATATATTTT. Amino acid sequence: CASSLRSGNTIYF.

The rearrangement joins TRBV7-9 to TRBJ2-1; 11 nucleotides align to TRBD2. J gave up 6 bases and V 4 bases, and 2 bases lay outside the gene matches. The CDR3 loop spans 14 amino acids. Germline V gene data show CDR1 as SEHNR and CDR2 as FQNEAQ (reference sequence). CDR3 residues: CASSSGLAANEQFF. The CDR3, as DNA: TGTGCCAGCAGCTCGGGACTAGCGGCCAATGAGCAGTTCTTC.

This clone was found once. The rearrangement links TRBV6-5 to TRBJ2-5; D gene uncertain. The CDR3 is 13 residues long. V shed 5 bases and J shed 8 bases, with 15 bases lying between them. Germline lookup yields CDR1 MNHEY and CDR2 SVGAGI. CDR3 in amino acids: CASSTRTVGTQYF. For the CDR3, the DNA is TGTGCCAGCAGTACGCGGACCGTCGGTACCCAGTACTTC.

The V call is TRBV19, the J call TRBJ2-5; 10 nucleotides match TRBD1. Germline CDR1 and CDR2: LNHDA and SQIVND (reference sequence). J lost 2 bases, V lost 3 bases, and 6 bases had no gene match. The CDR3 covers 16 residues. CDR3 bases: TGTGCCAGTAGTATTCCCGGGACAGGGGCACAAGAGACCCAGTACTTC. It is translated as CASSIPGTGAQETQYF.

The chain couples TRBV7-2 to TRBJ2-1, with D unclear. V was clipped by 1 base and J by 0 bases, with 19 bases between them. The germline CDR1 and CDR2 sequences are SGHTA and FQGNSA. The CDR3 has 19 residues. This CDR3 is CASSLGRRSYLSSYNEQFF. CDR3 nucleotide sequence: TGTGCCAGCAGCTTAGGACGCAGGTCGTATCTTAGCTCCTACAATGAGCAGTTCTTC.

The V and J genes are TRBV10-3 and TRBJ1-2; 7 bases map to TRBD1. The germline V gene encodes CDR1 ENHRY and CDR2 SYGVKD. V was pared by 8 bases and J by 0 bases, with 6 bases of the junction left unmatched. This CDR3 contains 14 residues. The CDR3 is CAIGDSEANYGYTF. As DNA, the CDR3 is TGTGCCATCGGGGACAGCGAAGCTAACTATGGCTACACCTTC.

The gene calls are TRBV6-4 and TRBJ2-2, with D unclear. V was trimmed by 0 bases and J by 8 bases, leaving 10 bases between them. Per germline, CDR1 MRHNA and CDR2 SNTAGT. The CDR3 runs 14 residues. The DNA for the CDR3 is TGTGCCAGCAGTGACTCGGCCCCGACGGGGGAGCTGTTTTTT. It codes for CASSDSAPTGELFF.

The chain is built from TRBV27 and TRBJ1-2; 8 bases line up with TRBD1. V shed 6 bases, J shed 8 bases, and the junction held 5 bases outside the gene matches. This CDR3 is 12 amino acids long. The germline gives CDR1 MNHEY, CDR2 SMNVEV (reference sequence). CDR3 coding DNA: TGTGCCAGCAGCGACAGGGGCGAAGGCTACACCTTC. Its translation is CASSDRGEGYTF.

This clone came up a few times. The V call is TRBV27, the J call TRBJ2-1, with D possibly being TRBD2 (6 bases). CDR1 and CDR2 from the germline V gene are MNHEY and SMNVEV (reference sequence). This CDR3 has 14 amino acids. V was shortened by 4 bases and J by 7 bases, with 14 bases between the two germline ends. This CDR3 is CASSSPGRTNEQFF. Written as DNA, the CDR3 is TGTGCCAGCAGTTCCCCCGGGAGAACGAATGAGCAGTTCTTC.

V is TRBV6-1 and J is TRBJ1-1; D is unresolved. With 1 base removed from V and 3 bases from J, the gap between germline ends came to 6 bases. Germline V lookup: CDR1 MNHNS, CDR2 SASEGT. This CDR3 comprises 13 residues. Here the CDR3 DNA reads TGTGCCAGCAGTGAAGTGGGCCACACTGAAGCTTTCTTT. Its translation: CASSEVGHTEAFF.

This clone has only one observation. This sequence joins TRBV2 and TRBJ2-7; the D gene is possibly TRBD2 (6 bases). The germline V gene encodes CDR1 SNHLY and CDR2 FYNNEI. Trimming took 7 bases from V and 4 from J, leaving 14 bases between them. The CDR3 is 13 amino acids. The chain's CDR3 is CASNRDFLYEQYF. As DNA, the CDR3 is TGTGCCAGCAACCGGGACTTCTTATACGAGCAGTACTTC.

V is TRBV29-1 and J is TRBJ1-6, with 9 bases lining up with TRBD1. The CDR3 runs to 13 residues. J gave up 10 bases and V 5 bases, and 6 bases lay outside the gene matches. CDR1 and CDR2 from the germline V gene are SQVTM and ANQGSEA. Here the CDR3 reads CSVLDRGGSPLHF. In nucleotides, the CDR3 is TGCAGCGTTCTGGACAGGGGCGGCTCACCCCTCCACTTT.

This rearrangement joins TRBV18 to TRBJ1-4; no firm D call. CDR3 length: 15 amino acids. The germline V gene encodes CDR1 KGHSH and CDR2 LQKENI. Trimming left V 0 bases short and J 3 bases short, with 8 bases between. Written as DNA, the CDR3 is TGTGCCAGCTCACCACCGTTCGGTTCTAATGAAAAACTGTTTTTT. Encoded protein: CASSPPFGSNEKLFF.

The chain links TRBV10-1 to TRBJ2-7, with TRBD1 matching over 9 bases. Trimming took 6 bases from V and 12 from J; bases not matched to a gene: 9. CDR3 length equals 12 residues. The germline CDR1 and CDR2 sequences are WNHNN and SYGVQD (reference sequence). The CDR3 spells CASSGGQGERYF. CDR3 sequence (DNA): TGCGCCAGCAGCGGGGGACAGGGTGAAAGGTACTTC.

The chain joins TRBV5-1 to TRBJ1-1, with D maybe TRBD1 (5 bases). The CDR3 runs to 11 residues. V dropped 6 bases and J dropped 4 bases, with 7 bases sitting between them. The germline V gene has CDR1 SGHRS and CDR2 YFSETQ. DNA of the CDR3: TGCGCCAGCAATAGGGGCACTGAAGCTTTCTTT. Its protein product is CASNRGTEAFF.

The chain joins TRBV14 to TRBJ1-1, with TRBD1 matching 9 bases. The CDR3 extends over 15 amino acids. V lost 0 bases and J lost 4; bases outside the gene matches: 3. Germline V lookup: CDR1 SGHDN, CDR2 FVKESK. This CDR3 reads CASSQDGTGITEAFF. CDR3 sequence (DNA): TGTGCCAGCAGCCAAGACGGGACAGGGATCACTGAAGCTTTCTTT.

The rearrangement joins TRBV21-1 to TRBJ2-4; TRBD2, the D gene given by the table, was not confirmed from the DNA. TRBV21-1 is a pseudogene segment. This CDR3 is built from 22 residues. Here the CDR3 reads CASSKVFSPASGGTLAKNIQYF. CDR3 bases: TGTGCCAGCAGCAAAGTTTTCTCTCCGGCTAGCGGGGGGACACTAGCCAAAAACATTCAGTACTTC.

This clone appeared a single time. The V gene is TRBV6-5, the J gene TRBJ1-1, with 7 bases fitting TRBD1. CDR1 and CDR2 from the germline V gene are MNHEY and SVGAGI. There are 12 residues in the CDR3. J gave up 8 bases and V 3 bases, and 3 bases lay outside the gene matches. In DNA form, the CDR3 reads TGTGCCAGCAGTTATGCCAGGGGGGAAGCTTTCTTT. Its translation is CASSYARGEAFF.

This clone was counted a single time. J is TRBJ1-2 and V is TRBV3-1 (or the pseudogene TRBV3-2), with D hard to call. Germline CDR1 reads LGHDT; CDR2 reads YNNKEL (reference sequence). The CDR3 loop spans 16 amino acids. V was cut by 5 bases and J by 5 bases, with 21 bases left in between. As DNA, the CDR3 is TGTGCCAGCAGCAAGACAACCGGGCTGACTGGATATGGCTACACCTTC. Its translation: CASSKTTGLTGYGYTF.

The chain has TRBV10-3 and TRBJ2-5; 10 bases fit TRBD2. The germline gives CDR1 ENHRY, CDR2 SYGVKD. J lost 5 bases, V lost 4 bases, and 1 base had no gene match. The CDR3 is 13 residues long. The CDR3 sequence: CAISAGLAETQYF. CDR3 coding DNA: TGTGCCATCAGTGCGGGACTAGCGGAGACCCAGTACTTC.